This TCR beta chain was identified during a study of human T cells and chemical hapten exposure. TCRdb fed the RACE reads into MiXCR, producing one record per CDR3 protein. The data contain some 100,000 distinct CDR3 sequences, approximately 9.3% of them singletons. In its sample, this clonotype was seen a few times. The antigen is undetermined. V was shortened by 5 bases and J by 7 bases, with 18 bases between the two germline ends. Looked up from germline, CDR1 is SEHNR and CDR2 is FQNEAQ (reference sequence). This CDR3 spans 15 amino acids. Time point indicated: patch test 2, 6 weeks after DPC sensitization. The treatment was: therapeutic diphenylcyclopropenone sensitization with weekly scalp DPC. Unfractionated whole blood was the source from which total RNA was extracted. General study findings and limits: Patch test score rose with PT1 expanded TCRs, significant at 8, 16, 32, not 4.

The chain links TRBV7-9 to TRBJ1-3; D unresolved. Sequences were derived from whole blood, sampled in connection with sensitization to the hapten diphenylcyclopropenone (DPC). This receptor was obtained from a middle-aged woman with alopecia areata. Some clones in this sample may be carry-over from other donors' samples. CDR3 protein: CASSPPFRYGNTIYF. The DNA of the CDR3 is TGTGCCAGCAGCCCACCGTTCCGGTACGGGAACACCATATATTTT.